One sample yielded the 20 T cell receptor beta chains listed below, sequenced in a study of T cell repertoires and leukemia-associated antigens. TCRdb ran MiXCR on the 5' RACE reads and lists one entry per CDR3 protein. The sample has 12,000 to 15,000 distinct CDR3 sequences; 35% to 45% are singletons. No antigens are known for them. The sequenced sample was CD3+ T cells sorted from blood and cultured. These receptors were obtained from a female donor in good health.

The chain links TRBV11-2 to TRBJ2-1, with TRBD2 matching 10 bases. V was pared by 2 bases and J by 13 bases, with 20 bases of the junction left unmatched. This CDR3 spans 18 amino acids. In germline, CDR1 is SGHAT, CDR2 FQNNGV. The CDR3 loop reads CASSLRLAGVRSYNKQFF. The DNA for the CDR3 is TGTGCCAGCAGCTTACGGCTAGCGGGAGTAAGGTCCTACAATAAACAGTTCTTC.

This clonotype was counted once. V is TRBV20-1 and J is TRBJ2-1; TRBD2 aligns across 12 bases. This CDR3 contains 16 residues. Per the germline V gene, CDR1 is DFQATT and CDR2 is SNEGSKA (reference sequence). Losses at the gene ends were 0 bases for V and 5 bases for J; bases not matched to a gene: 5. CDR3 DNA sequence: TGCAGTGCTAGAGAGGGCAGGACTAGCGGGAACAATGAGCAGTTCTTC. Residues: CSAREGRTSGNNEQFF.

This clonotype was seen more than once but under ten times. The chain is built from TRBV5-1 and TRBJ1-4; 9 positions match TRBD1. This CDR3 spans 14 amino acids. V shed 4 bases, J shed 6 bases, and the junction held 4 bases outside the gene matches. CDR1 and CDR2 (germline): SGHRS, YFSETQ. Here the CDR3 DNA reads TGCGCCAGCAGCCCGCGACAGGGGGATGAAAAACTGTTTTTT. Translated: CASSPRQGDEKLFF. Full variable domain (missing parts from reference TRBV5-1 and TRBJ1-4): KAGVTQTPRYLIKTRGQQVTLSCSPISGHRSVSWYQQTPGQGLQFLFEYFSETQRNKGNFPGRFSGRQFSNSRSEMNVSTLELGDSALYLCASSPRQGDEKLFFGSGTQLSVL.

This clonotype has a count of ten or more. The chain recombines TRBV7-2 with TRBJ2-7; 14 bases are a match to TRBD2. Germline CDR1 SGHTA, CDR2 FQGNSA. CDR3 length: 16 residues. The V and J ends lost 1 base and 3 bases, in that order; junction bases with no gene match: 2. The CDR3 sequence: CASSLEGTSGSYEQYF. CDR3 in DNA: TGTGCCAGCAGCTTAGAAGGGACTAGCGGGAGCTACGAGCAGTACTTC. The variable domain in full, completed from reference TRBV7-2 and TRBJ2-7, reads GAGVSQSPSNKVTEKGKDVELRCDPISGHTALYWYRQSLGQGLEFLIYFQGNSAPDKSGLPSDRFSAERTGGSVSTLTIQRTQQEDSAVYLCASSLEGTSGSYEQYFGPGTRLTVT.

This clonotype was recorded many times. The chain joins TRBV5-5 to TRBJ2-3, with 8 bases aligning to TRBD1. Germline CDR1 reads SGHKS; CDR2 reads YYEKEE (reference sequence). CDR3 length: 14 amino acids. J lost 4 bases, V lost 5 bases, and 6 bases had no gene match. CDR3 loop: CASRRDRTADTQYF. The CDR3 DNA reads TGTGCCAGCAGAAGGGACAGGACCGCAGATACGCAGTATTTT.

The sample holds many counts of this clonotype. The chain has TRBV7-3 and TRBJ1-2; no definite D call. This CDR3 spans 14 amino acids. Germline lookup yields CDR1 SGHTA and CDR2 FQGTGA. V dropped 5 bases and J dropped 0 bases, with 10 bases sitting between them. CDR3 nucleotides: TGTGCCAGCAGCGCGGAAGGAGCTAACTATGGCTACACCTTC. As protein: CASSAEGANYGYTF.

The rearrangement links TRBV4-1 to TRBJ2-7; D gene ambiguous. Looked up from germline, CDR1 is MGHRA and CDR2 is YSYEKL. The V end was cut by 0 bases, the J end by 7 bases, with 10 bases between. The CDR3 is 13 residues long. DNA of the CDR3: TGCGCCAGCAGCCAAGATATAGGGTCGGAGCAGTACTTC. This sequence encodes CASSQDIGSEQYF.

This clonotype showed up just once. The chain has TRBV12-3 or TRBV12-4 and TRBJ1-1, with TRBD1 as a possible D gene (6 bases). The V and J ends lost 3 bases and 1 base respectively, with 9 bases between them. This CDR3 has 14 residues. The CDR3 coding sequence is TGTGCCAGCAGTTTGGGGACACAGAACACTGAAGCTTTCTTT. It codes for CASSLGTQNTEAFF.

Details on this clonotype: One end of the junction varies from germline; a read error may be responsible. The rearrangement links TRBV2 to TRBJ2-4; D remains ambiguous. Germline CDR1 reads SNHLY; CDR2 reads FYNNEI. The CDR3 has 11 residues. The CDR3 spells CASKGSWATCF. CDR3 coding DNA: TGTGCCAGCAAAGGATCGTGGGCGACGTGCTTC.

This clonotype has just a few counts. V and J are TRBV7-2 and TRBJ2-3, with D possibly being TRBD1 or TRBD2 (5 bases each). With 6 bases removed from V and 8 bases from J, the gap between germline ends came to 15 bases. The CDR3 sequence is 13 residues long. CDR1 and CDR2 from the germline V gene are SGHTA and FQGNSA. The CDR3 nucleotides are TGTGCCAGCAGGGTAGTGGGGGTCGGTACGCAGTATTTT. Protein: CASRVVGVGTQYF.

Regarding this clonotype: A read error may account for a junction end that differs from germline. J is TRBJ2-1 and V is TRBV28; TRBD2 aligns across 9 bases. The germline V gene has CDR1 MDHEN and CDR2 SYDVKM. This CDR3 comprises 19 residues. The CDR3 protein is CASSPSPGLAFSSYNGQFF. For the CDR3, the DNA is TGTGCAAGCAGTCCAAGTCCGGGACTAGCTTTTAGCTCCTACAATGGGCAGTTCTTC.

On this clonotype itself: It is likely a read error, because the conserved phenylalanine at the end of the CDR3 is missing. The chain has TRBV18 and TRBJ2-1, with TRBD2 matching 12 bases. The CDR3 has 17 residues. After removal of 6 bases from V and 4 bases from J, the junction contained 10 bases not matched to a gene. Germline V gives CDR1 KGHSH, CDR2 LQKENI. The CDR3 loop is CASSQTSGSIGYNEQFI. For the CDR3, the DNA is TGTGCCAGCTCCCAGACTAGCGGGAGTATCGGGTACAATGAGCAGTTCATC.

The rearrangement links TRBV4-3 to TRBJ1-2; D is undetermined. Per the germline V gene, CDR1 is LGHNA and CDR2 is YSLEER. V shed 1 base and J shed 2 bases, with 11 bases lying between them. The CDR3 is 15 residues long. In nucleotides, the CDR3 is TGCGCCAGCAGCCAAGTTCGATTTGGGAACTATGGCTACACCTTC. It translates to CASSQVRFGNYGYTF.

This clonotype is categorized as medium-sized (0.01 to 0.1%). V gene TRBV7-2 combines with J gene TRBJ2-2; a possible D gene is TRBD1 (6 bases). Germline-derived CDR1 and CDR2 are SGHTA and FQGNSA. The ends were cut back, 5 bases at V and 0 bases at J, with 10 bases in the middle. The CDR3 consists of 15 residues. For the CDR3, the DNA is TGTGCCAGCAGCACAGGGTTGGCGAACACCGGGGAGCTGTTTTTT. Translating gives CASSTGLANTGELFF.

V is TRBV6-5 and J is TRBJ2-7; D is uncertain. The CDR3 loop spans 15 amino acids. V was pared by 6 bases and J by 1 base, with 16 bases between. The germline CDR1 and CDR2 sequences are MNHEY and SVGAGI. Here the CDR3 DNA reads TGTGCCAGCAGGCGCTTAGCCGTGGGGTCCTACGAGCAGTACTTC. It encodes CASRRLAVGSYEQYF.

The chain employs TRBV28 and TRBJ1-1, with 8 nucleotides matching TRBD1. This CDR3 has 16 residues. The germline CDR1 and CDR2 sequences are MDHEN and SYDVKM. V was pared by 4 bases and J by 4 bases, with 11 bases of the junction left unmatched. CDR3 coding DNA: TGTGCCAGCAGTTGGAATTTTGACAGGGGCGGCACTGAAGCTTTCTTT. Its protein product is CASSWNFDRGGTEAFF.

The chain recombines TRBV5-1 with TRBJ2-5; D remains unclear. The CDR3 covers 14 residues. The V end was cut by 0 bases, the J end by 4 bases, with 10 bases between. The V gene's germline CDR1 is SGHRS and CDR2 YFSETQ. The CDR3 sequence is CASSLAVRTETQYF. The CDR3 DNA follows: TGCGCCAGCAGCTTGGCCGTGCGGACAGAGACCCAGTACTTC.

This clonotype is categorized as medium-sized. The V call is TRBV5-1, the J call TRBJ2-1; 7 bases align to TRBD2. CDR1 SGHRS and CDR2 YFSETQ come from the germline V gene. The J segment lost 1 base and the V segment lost 3 bases, leaving 10 bases of the junction unmatched. The CDR3 sequence is 17 residues long. CDR3: CASSSLWGGDSYNEQFF. CDR3 nucleotides: TGCGCCAGCAGCTCATTATGGGGGGGGGATTCCTACAATGAGCAGTTCTTC.

The J gene is TRBJ2-2, the V gene TRBV4-2, with 11 positions matching TRBD2. The CDR3 is 16 amino acids. The V gene's germline CDR1 is LGHNA and CDR2 YNFKEQ. The J segment lost 4 bases and the V segment lost 3 bases, leaving 4 bases of the junction unmatched. CDR3 sequence reads: CASSHRLAGTTGELFF. CDR3 nucleotides: TGTGCCAGCAGCCATAGACTAGCGGGGACCACCGGGGAGCTGTTTTTT.

This clonotype rates as medium-sized (0.01 to 0.1%). The chain links TRBV20-1 to TRBJ2-1, with D perhaps TRBD2 (6 bases). The CDR3 totals 12 residues. The ends were cut back, 1 base at V and 7 bases at J, with 8 bases in the middle. Germline-derived CDR1 and CDR2 are DFQATT and SNEGSKA (reference sequence). The CDR3 protein is CSARVRENEQFF. CDR3 DNA: TGCAGTGCTAGAGTACGGGAGAATGAGCAGTTCTTC.